The clone carrying this T cell receptor beta chain was counted between two and nine times. The antigen remains unidentified. Germline values: CDR1 WSHSY, CDR2 SAAADI. V was clipped by 5 bases and J by 12 bases, with 16 bases between them. The CDR3 is 13 amino acids. This entry comes from a study of T cells in Graves' hyperthyroidism and ophthalmopathy. Across the whole study: The initial diagnosis was the point when peripheral blood was collected, ahead of any treatment. Regarding the study as a whole: Ophthalmopathy was told apart from stable hyperthyroidism by a 13 V-J model.

Orbital computed tomography and thyroid ultrasound, together with serum TRAb and thyroxine and clinical symptoms, were used for diagnoses. Amplification of TCR beta CDR3 regions was performed using RNA transcripts as template. The HTBI set primed first-round TCR CDR3 RT-PCR. Each CDR3 protein gets one entry after TCRdb re-called the multiplex PCR reads with MiXCR. The table has 700,000 or so distinct CDR3 sequences, 13% to 15% seen once. Sequences were obtained from blood. V is TRBV10-2 and J is TRBJ1-4; D may be TRBD1 (6 bases). The TCR sequence derives from a woman between 45 and 60 years old with Graves' ophthalmopathy. CDR3 residues: CASSNTRGNELFF. In DNA form, the CDR3 reads TGCGCCAGCAGTAACACCAGGGGAAATGAACTGTTTTTT.